This T cell receptor beta chain was recovered during a study of CD8+CD57+ T cells in acquired aplastic anemia (dated by TCRdb to the late 2010s). Regarding the complete study: On average, sorted CD4+ and CD8+ cells yielded 3.2 ug of extracted DNA, with a range of about 0.19 to 30 ug. Healthy donor samples averaged approximately 10 million reads for CD4+ and roughly 11 million for CD8+ cells. The full study reports these points: Around 27 CD8+ CDR3 sequences were found to be shared between patients and controls, but these sequences appeared to be highly expressed in patients and within the immunodominant clones of the patients. No significant difference in CD8+ Simpson's diversity was found between patients and healthy controls (P=0.060).

Trimming at the junction amounts to 6 bases on V and 2 bases on J, and the germline ends lie 13 bases apart. The germline V gene encodes CDR1 SQVTM and CDR2 ANQGSEA. The CDR3 covers 13 residues, taking in both the cysteine and the phenylalanine. CDR3 DNA is the only sequence kept; it has 39 bases, read in frame from the first base. The count of this clonotype is one. Its antigen is currently not known. No qualities accompany the bases; no much larger clone lies one base away. A read on its own is weak evidence. Genomic DNA served as template for TCR beta VDJ combination and CDR3 sequence profiling. An Illumina HiSeq 2000 was used for TCR repertoire sequencing. The paper's processing steps were these. TRBV/TRBJ rearrangement plots, CDR3 size and DJ length profiles, and Simpson's diversity index were used to assess repertoires. The most abundant DNA sequence in the deep sequencing data was defined as the immunodominant clone. CDR3 amino acid sequences were screened for sharing across subjects and were compared with published repertoires and the VDJdb database. Through fastp at Q25 and MiXCR, TCRdb rebuilt clones from the public reads, retaining in-frame beta chains. Identical CDR3 protein sequences are pooled into one entry, listed with their most common genes and DNA. TCRdb, not the original authors, processed these V and J calls. A total of about 81,000 distinct CDR3 sequences appear in this sample, 40% to 50% of them only once. The leading ten clones occupy about 68% of the sample.

In the study, sorted CD4+ and CD8+ blood T cells from patients with severe aplastic anemia and from healthy subjects underwent deep sequencing of TCR repertoires. Ficoll-Paque density gradient centrifugation was used to isolate peripheral blood mononuclear cells. Before DNA was extracted, CD4+ and CD8+ T cells were sorted using either FACS or magnetic beads. Recombination linked TRBV29-1 to TRBJ2-5; the D segment could be TRBD1, given 5 matching bases. This sequence originates from a human donor in good health, serving as a control. The sequencing sample was made of sorted CD4+, CD8+, or CD8+CD57+ T cells (not recorded which) from PBMCs. The CDR3 loop reads CSVAQGSQETQYF. In nucleotides, the sequence is TGCAGCGTGGCCCAGGGATCTCAAGAGACCCAGTACTTC.